This T cell receptor beta chain was documented in a study of CD8+CD57+ T cells in acquired aplastic anemia. Background on the study: Roughly 3.1 ug was the average amount of DNA from sorted CD4+ and CD8+ cells.

Points on this clonotype: The target antigen is unknown.

CD8+CD57+ cell expansion, shown by flow cytometry, had occurred in the patients selected for sequencing. When blood sampling took place, the patients had received no therapy. Genomic DNA templated the TCR beta VDJ and CDR3 profiling. One entry per CDR3 protein, called by TCRdb with MiXCR from the reads. The sample contains around 290,000 distinct CDR3 sequences, approximately 58% of which appear only once. Overall study results and limits: Simpson's diversity of CD8+ cells was not significantly different in patients compared with controls. It was found that 25 to 35 CD8+ CDR3 sequences were shared between patients and controls.

The TCR was taken from a human donor with aplastic anemia. Material for sequencing was sorted CD4+, CD8+, or CD8+CD57+ T cells (not recorded which) from PBMCs.

The CDR3 nucleotides read TGCAGTGCTAGGGCAGTTCTACAGAACACCGGGGAGCTGTTTTTT. Its translation is CSARAVLQNTGELFF. The rearrangement uses TRBV20-1 and TRBJ2-2; D not resolved. Trimming took 3 bases from V and 1 from J, leaving 12 bases between them. CDR1 DFQATT and CDR2 SNEGSKA come from the germline V gene (reference sequence). This CDR3 comprises 15 residues.